Listed below are T cell receptor beta chains from one sample, sequenced in a study of cytomegalovirus exposure and HLA in healthy donors. Sequenced by immunoSEQ multiplex PCR; TCRdb stores in-frame clones only, minus some. The profile shows around 130,000 clones, roughly three fifths of them singletons. The specimen was PBMCs. The receptor set was obtained from a man younger than 30 in good health and CMV-seronegative. Each CDR3 is given with its conserved first and last residue. D genes are given only for firm matches. Clone sizes are given selectively: once, few, many, or a class where the clone is expanded.

V,J,size,D,DNA,CDR3
TRBV5-8,TRBJ2-5,.,.,TGTGCCAGCAGCTTGGCCTTGTGGAGAACTCAAGAGACCCAGTACTTC,CASSLALWRTQETQYF
TRBV7-9,TRBJ2-3,few,.,TGTGCCAGCAGCCCCCCTTCCACAGATACGCAGTATTTT,CASSPPSTDTQYF
TRBV5-6,TRBJ1-1,.,.,TGTGCCAGCAGCTTACCCAGGACAGAGAGATTGAACACTGAAGCTTTCTTT,CASSLPRTERLNTEAFF
TRBV4-1,TRBJ2-5,.,.,TGCGCCAGCAGCCAAGCAGGGGATGAGACCCAGTACTTC,CASSQAGDETQYF
TRBV11-2,TRBJ2-3,.,TRBD2,TGTGCCAGCAGCTTGGCTAGCGGGTTTAGCACAGATACGCAGTATTTT,CASSLASGFSTDTQYF
TRBV7-8,TRBJ2-2,.,TRBD2,TGTGCCAGCAGCTTCCTAGCGGTGAACACCGGGGAGCTGTTTTTT,CASSFLAVNTGELFF
TRBV27,TRBJ1-2,.,.,TGTGCCAGCAGTCCCCCCGGGCTGGCGGGGGACTACACCTTC,CASSPPGLAGDYTF
TRBV6-5,TRBJ1-5,.,TRBD1,TGTGCCAGCAGTTACTCCGGGACAGGGAGCCAGCCCCAGCATTTT,CASSYSGTGSQPQHF
TRBV7-2,TRBJ2-7,.,.,TGTGCCAGCAGCTTAAGGCTTCGGGGAGAGTACGAGCAGTACTTC,CASSLRLRGEYEQYF
TRBV4-3,TRBJ1-4,.,.,TGCGCCAGCAGCCAAGTTGCGGGGGCTTCTAATGAAAAACTGTTTTTT,CASSQVAGASNEKLFF
TRBV27,TRBJ2-7,.,TRBD1,TGTGCCAGCAGTTTATCACAGGGGGCGAGGTCCTACGAGCAGTACTTC,CASSLSQGARSYEQYF
TRBV13,TRBJ2-6,.,TRBD2,TGTGCCAGCAGCTCCCTAGCGGGGGGGTTTGCCGGGGCCAACGTCCTGACTTTC,CASSSLAGGFAGANVLTF
TRBV7-3,TRBJ2-5,.,.,TGTGCCAGCAGCCCTGGGGGGGCCCACCAAGAGACCCAGTACTTC,CASSPGGAHQETQYF
TRBV7-9,TRBJ2-7,.,TRBD2,TGTGCCAGCAGCTTCATCGGGACTAGCGGTTACGAGCAGTACTTC,CASSFIGTSGYEQYF
TRBV4-1,TRBJ2-7,.,.,TGCGCCAGCAGCCAAGGGCGGAACGAGCAGTACTTC,CASSQGRNEQYF
TRBV27,TRBJ2-1,.,.,TGTGCCAGCAGTTTCATACTAGCTAACGAGCAGTTCTTC,CASSFILANEQFF
TRBV14,TRBJ2-7,few,.,TGTGCCAGCAGCCAAGTGGCAGTGCAGTACTTC,CASSQVAVQYF
TRBV4-1,TRBJ2-7,.,.,TGCGCCAGCAGCCGAGTCGCGCAAATCTACGAGCAGTACTTC,CASSRVAQIYEQYF
TRBV6-6,TRBJ2-7,once,TRBD1,TGTGCCAGCAGGCGACAGGGGACCGAGCAGTACTTC,CASRRQGTEQYF
TRBV29-1,TRBJ2-7,.,TRBD2,TGCAGCGTTGGGGGACTAGCGGGAGGGAACTCCTACGAGCAGTACTTC,CSVGGLAGGNSYEQYF
TRBV30,TRBJ1-6,.,TRBD1,TGTGCCTGGGAGACAGGGGGCGCGAGCCTTGGGTCACCCCTCCACTTT,CAWETGGASLGSPLHF
TRBV2,TRBJ2-5,.,TRBD1,TGTGCCAGCTCGACAGGGAACCAAGAGACCCAGTACTTC,CASSTGNQETQYF
TRBV11-2,TRBJ1-1,.,.,TGTGCCAGCAGCCCTACAGCTTCCGGGACAGAAGCTTTCTTT,CASSPTASGTEAFF
TRBV10-3,TRBJ1-3,.,.,TGTGCCATCCTTTCGCGGCTGTCCCACGAGGCGGGGAACACCATATATTTT,CAILSRLSHEAGNTIYF
TRBV2,TRBJ2-1,.,.,TGTGCCAGCAGTGAACTCAATGAGCAGTTCTTC,CASSELNEQFF
TRBV18,TRBJ1-5,.,TRBD1,TGTGCCAGCTCACTGACAGGGTGGCCCCAGCATTTT,CASSLTGWPQHF
TRBV7-2,TRBJ2-2,.,TRBD2,TGTGCCAGCAGCCTGACTAGCGGAAACACCGGGGAGCTGTTTTTT,CASSLTSGNTGELFF
TRBV5-1,TRBJ2-7,.,TRBD1,TGCGCCAGCAGCTTGGACAGGGGCTACGAGCAGTACTTC,CASSLDRGYEQYF
TRBV11-2,TRBJ2-2,.,.,TGTGCCAGCAGCTCCTACCGGGACACCAACACCGGGGAGCTGTTTTTT,CASSSYRDTNTGELFF
TRBV5-4,TRBJ2-3,few,.,TGTGCCAGCAGCTTGGTGCAGCGGGGCACAGATACGCAGTATTTT,CASSLVQRGTDTQYF
TRBV6-5,TRBJ1-2,.,TRBD1,TGTGCCAGCAGTTACTCGGGGACAGTCGTGACCTTC,CASSYSGTVVTF
TRBV11-2,TRBJ2-1,.,.,TGTGCCAGCAGCTTAGTGGAGGGGGGGCAACAGTTCTTC,CASSLVEGGQQFF
TRBV5-1,TRBJ1-2,.,TRBD1,TGCGCCAGCAGCGTTGGGACAGGGGGGAGTAACTATGGCTACACCTTC,CASSVGTGGSNYGYTF
TRBV6-5,TRBJ1-2,few,.,TGTGCCAGCAGTTACGAACCGGGGGTTGGCTATGGCTACACCTTC,CASSYEPGVGYGYTF
TRBV5-1,TRBJ1-1,few,.,TGCGCCAGCAGCTTGGTGAGTGACACTGAAGCTTTCTTT,CASSLVSDTEAFF
TRBV27,TRBJ2-6,.,.,TGTGCCAGCAGTTCGTACAGAAGCTCTGGGGCCAACGTCCTGACTTTC,CASSSYRSSGANVLTF
TRBV19,TRBJ2-7,.,TRBD1,TGTGCCAGTAGTACTGACCTGGGACAGTTCTACGAGCAGTACTTC,CASSTDLGQFYEQYF
TRBV5-1,TRBJ2-7,few,TRBD1,TGCGCCCGGTCGACAGGGTTCGTCTACGAGCAGTACTTC,CARSTGFVYEQYF
TRBV19,TRBJ1-1,.,.,TGTGCCAGTAGTCCCACACTGAACACTGAAGCTTTCTTT,CASSPTLNTEAFF
TRBV27,TRBJ1-2,.,TRBD1,TGTGCCAGCGGGCCGACAGGGCCATATGGCTACACCTTC,CASGPTGPYGYTF
TRBV27,TRBJ2-7,.,TRBD1,TGTGCCAGCAGTTTCCGGACAGGGGAAGACCACGAGCAGTACTTC,CASSFRTGEDHEQYF
TRBV5-6,TRBJ2-7,few,TRBD2,TGTGCCAGCAGCTGGAGGACTAGCGGGGCCTCCTACGAGCAGTACTTC,CASSWRTSGASYEQYF
TRBV27,TRBJ1-1,few,.,TGTGCCAGCAGTCGTCGACAGCTTAACACTGAAGCTTTCTTT,CASSRRQLNTEAFF
TRBV7-2,TRBJ2-1,.,TRBD2,TGTGCCAGCACCTTTAGCGGGAGGGCCCACAATGAGCAGTTCTTC,CASTFSGRAHNEQFF
TRBV10-3,TRBJ1-1,.,.,TGTGCCATCAGTGCAGGGAACTCTGAAGCTTTCTTT,CAISAGNSEAFF
TRBV4-2,TRBJ2-7,.,TRBD2,TGTGCCAGCAGCCAAGCTAGCGGGAGGTACGAGCAGTACTTC,CASSQASGRYEQYF
TRBV30,TRBJ2-7,.,.,TGTGCCTGGAGTGTAAGGGTAGCAGGGTTCAAATCCTACGAGCAGTACTTC,CAWSVRVAGFKSYEQYF
TRBV5-1,TRBJ1-6,once,TRBD1,TGCGCCAGCAGTTCCGACAGGGTAGACTCACCCCTCCACTTT,CASSSDRVDSPLHF
TRBV11-2,TRBJ2-6,.,TRBD1,TGTGCCAGCAGCTTAAGGGGGGCAGGGGGCACCGGGGCCAACGTCCTGACTTTC,CASSLRGAGGTGANVLTF
TRBV4-1,TRBJ2-7,once,TRBD1,TGCGCCAGCAGCCCGCCGGACAGGGGGGGCTACGAGCAGTACTTC,CASSPPDRGGYEQYF
TRBV28,TRBJ1-2,.,.,TGTGCCAGCAGACTACTACAGGGCCGGTGGGGCTACACCTTC,CASRLLQGRWGYTF
TRBV5-4,TRBJ1-2,few,TRBD1,TGTGCCAGCAGCCGGGACAGGGGTGGCTATGGCTACACCTTC,CASSRDRGGYGYTF
TRBV29-1,TRBJ2-5,.,.,TGCAGCGTTGCACAGGCCCAAGAGACCCAGTACTTC,CSVAQAQETQYF
TRBV20-1,TRBJ2-1,.,.,TGCAGTGCTAGCGGGAACAATGAGCAGTTCTTC,CSASGNNEQFF